These T cell receptor beta chains were read from a single sample in a study of regulatory T cells in long-lasting Graves disease. MiXCR, run by TCRdb on the multiplex PCR reads, gives a single entry per CDR3 protein. The data contain 400,000 to 550,000 distinct CDR3 sequences, roughly 17% of them singletons. These data were likewise used in another study, on T cells in Graves' hyperthyroidism and ophthalmopathy.

Sequences were derived from peripheral blood mononuclear cells (PBMCs), sampled at new diagnosis, from a patient treated with antithyroid drugs. Every receptor here comes from a woman aged 18-35 years with Graves disease. CDR3s include the opening cysteine and the closing phenylalanine or tryptophan. A D gene is named only where the DNA matches it firmly. Some rows have no size entry. The others give once, few or many, or a class for an expanded clone.

TRBD1,many,TRBJ2-7,TRBV4-2,TGTGCCAGCAGCCAAGGTTGGGGACAGGGTGTCGACGAGCAGTACTTC,CASSQGWGQGVDEQYF
TRBD1,many,TRBJ1-1,TRBV5-1,TGCGCCAGCAGCGGGACAGTCGCGACTGAAGCTTTCTTT,CASSGTVATEAFF
TRBD2,many,TRBJ2-3,TRBV12-3/TRBV12-4,TGTGCCAGCAGTTTGGTAGCCGGACTAGCGGGGACAGATACGCAGTATTTT,CASSLVAGLAGTDTQYF
TRBD1,.,TRBJ1-3,TRBV30,TGTGCCTGGAGCCGACGACCGGGACAGGGTTCTGGAAACACCATATATTTT,CAWSRRPGQGSGNTIYF
TRBD1,few,TRBJ1-1,TRBV9,TGTGCCAGCAGCGTGGGGACAGGGGCCACTAGAGCTTTCTTT,CASSVGTGATRAFF
.,many,TRBJ2-4,TRBV6-2/TRBV6-3,TGTGCCAGCAGCTCCTCCGGCAGAGCCAAAAACATTCAGTACTTC,CASSSSGRAKNIQYF
.,.,TRBJ2-7,TRBV5-6,TGTGCCAGCGGTAGTCCTGAAGGAGGCGGGCCCTACGAGCAGTACTTC,CASGSPEGGGPYEQYF
TRBD1,.,TRBJ2-7,TRBV5-1,TGCGCCAGCAGCTTAGAAGGGGACAGAATATACGAGCAGTACTTC,CASSLEGDRIYEQYF
.,.,TRBJ1-5,TRBV10-3,TGTGCCATCAGCCAGGGCCGGAATCAGCCCCAGCATTTT,CAISQGRNQPQHF
.,.,TRBJ2-3,TRBV18,TGTGCCAGCTCACCCCTCGGACCCACGAGGGGCACAGATACGCAGTATTTT,CASSPLGPTRGTDTQYF
.,many,TRBJ2-2,TRBV27,TGTGCCAGCAGTTTATTTATAGACACCGGGGAGCTGTTTTTT,CASSLFIDTGELFF
TRBD2,many,TRBJ2-7,TRBV20-1,TGCAGTGCCGAAACCCAGACAAGCGGGAGGATCGAGCAGTACTTC,CSAETQTSGRIEQYF
.,.,TRBJ2-2,TRBV20-1,TGCAGTGCCGCTCCCGGGGCCAAGAACACCGGGGAGCTGTTTTTT,CSAAPGAKNTGELFF
TRBD2,.,TRBJ2-7,TRBV25-1,TGTGCCAGCAGTGATCCGGGACTAGCGGGGACCCACGAGCAGTACTTC,CASSDPGLAGTHEQYF
TRBD1,many,TRBJ1-2,TRBV12-3/TRBV12-4,TGTGCCAGCAGTCCGGGGACAGCCTATGGCTACACCTTC,CASSPGTAYGYTF
.,few,TRBJ2-1,TRBV10-3,TGTGCCATCAGTGAGTCTCGGACCGAACTCTATGAGCAGTTCTTC,CAISESRTELYEQFF
TRBD1,few,TRBJ1-5,TRBV2,TGTGCCAGCACTCTACAGGGGACTAGCAATCAGCCCCAGCATTTT,CASTLQGTSNQPQHF
TRBD1,few,TRBJ2-3,TRBV2,TGTGCCAGCAGGTGGGGATCTGACAGGGCAGATACGCAGTATTTT,CASRWGSDRADTQYF
TRBD2,many,TRBJ2-3,TRBV2,TGTGCCAGCCTCCGCTCTGCGGGAGTCGGAGGAGATACGCAGTATTTT,CASLRSAGVGGDTQYF
TRBD2,.,TRBJ2-1,TRBV7-6,TGTGCCAGCAGCTCCCTAGCGGGAAGCTCCTACAATGAGCAGTTCTTC,CASSSLAGSSYNEQFF
.,many,TRBJ2-7,TRBV7-9,TGTGCCAGCAGCCCCAATCTCCGGGGACGTGTCTACGAGCAGTACTTC,CASSPNLRGRVYEQYF
.,.,TRBJ1-3,TRBV7-8,TGCGCCAGCAGCCTCCAGGCCGGAAACACCATATATTTT,CASSLQAGNTIYF
.,many,TRBJ2-5,TRBV7-9,TGTGCCAGCAGCAGACTCCCTTTGGAGCCTAAAGAGACCCAGTACTTC,CASSRLPLEPKETQYF
.,many,TRBJ1-5,TRBV27,TGTGCCAGCAGTTTATCGAAAGTTCAGCCCCAGCATTTT,CASSLSKVQPQHF
TRBD1,few,TRBJ2-1,TRBV20-1,TGCAGTGCCAGCCAGCGGACAGGGTTGGGTATCAATGAGCAGTTCTTC,CSASQRTGLGINEQFF
.,many,TRBJ1-1,TRBV7-2,TGTGCCAGCAGTATGGGGGGCCAGTGGAACACTGAAGCTTTCTTT,CASSMGGQWNTEAFF
TRBD2,many,TRBJ2-5,TRBV20-1,TGCAGTGCTAGAGATGGTCGTAGCGGGAGCCGGGAGACCCAGTACTTC,CSARDGRSGSRETQYF
.,.,TRBJ2-3,TRBV5-6,TGTGCCAGCAGCTTCGGTCTAACTAGCACAGATACGCAGTATTTT,CASSFGLTSTDTQYF
TRBD2,many,TRBJ2-1,TRBV12-3/TRBV12-4,TGTGCCAGCAGTTTCGGACTAGACCACAATGAGCAGTTCTTC,CASSFGLDHNEQFF
.,many,TRBJ2-2,TRBV6-5,TGTGCCAGCAGTTACTCAGCCTTAATGAACACCGGGGAGCTGTTTTTT,CASSYSALMNTGELFF
.,.,TRBJ1-3,TRBV30,TGTGCCTGGAGTGGGGTTTTCAACACCATATATTTT,CAWSGVFNTIYF
TRBD1,.,TRBJ2-7,TRBV29-1,TGCAGCGTTGGGACAGGGCCGCAGTACTTC,CSVGTGPQYF
TRBD2,few,TRBJ2-7,TRBV6-1,TGTGCCAGCAGCCCAGCCTCTAGCGGGATTTACTACGAGCAGTACTTC,CASSPASSGIYYEQYF
TRBD1,few,TRBJ2-3,TRBV12-3/TRBV12-4,TGTGCCAGCAGTCAGACAGGGGTTCCAGCAGATACGCAGTATTTT,CASSQTGVPADTQYF
TRBD2,many,TRBJ2-1,TRBV2,TGTGCCAGCAGTTTGCAAAAGCCCACTCCGCGGGGGGCTGAGCAGTTCTTC,CASSLQKPTPRGAEQFF
TRBD2,.,TRBJ2-5,TRBV20-1,TGCAGTGCTGTACTCGCGGGAGAAAATAAAGAGACCCAGTACTTC,CSAVLAGENKETQYF
.,few,TRBJ1-1,TRBV29-1,TGCAGCGGCATCAAGGGGAACACTGAAGCTTTCTTT,CSGIKGNTEAFF
TRBD2,many,TRBJ2-1,TRBV20-1,TGCAGTGCTAGCCGTACTAGCGGGAGTACGAATGAGCAGTTCTTC,CSASRTSGSTNEQFF
.,.,TRBJ1-1,TRBV3-1,TGTGCCAGCAGCCAAGTGAGGGCCCCGCGCAGGAACACTGAAGCTTTCTTT,CASSQVRAPRRNTEAFF
TRBD1,few,TRBJ1-6,TRBV7-9,TGTGCCAGCAGCTTAACTACCGGGACAGGGTTCTCGGATTCACCCCTCCACTTT,CASSLTTGTGFSDSPLHF
.,.,TRBJ2-5,TRBV28,TGTGCCAGCAGTATGGTGGGGCCGAAGACCCAGTACTTC,CASSMVGPKTQYF
.,once,TRBJ2-3,TRBV28,TGTGCCAGCAAGGTGGCGGACAGCACAGATACGCAGTATTTT,CASKVADSTDTQYF
TRBD2,many,TRBJ2-1,TRBV11-1,TGTGCCAGCAGCTGGACTAGCGGCGAACATGAGCAGTTCTTC,CASSWTSGEHEQFF
TRBD2,once,TRBJ2-1,TRBV19,TGTGCCAGTACCAAACTAGCGGGAGAATTTTACAATGAGCAGTTCTTC,CASTKLAGEFYNEQFF
TRBD2,.,TRBJ2-2,TRBV6-5,TGTGCCAGCAGTTCACCGGGACTAGTTATGTCGAACACCGGGGAGCTGTTTTTT,CASSSPGLVMSNTGELFF